The rows below give T cell receptor beta chains drawn from one sample of a study of response to subunit inactivated influenza vaccine. TCRdb reanalysed the RT-PCR reads using MiXCR and keeps one entry per CDR3 protein. The sample records around 520,000 distinct CDR3 sequences, approximately 10% being singletons. Sequencing was performed on PBMCs from blood, taken on the day of vaccination. Receptor source: a man aged 45 to 65 who received an inactivated influenza vaccine. Both conserved end residues are trimmed from each CDR3. A D gene is named only where the DNA matches it firmly. Not every row has a clone size; where given, it reads once, few, many or a size class.

clone_size: .; d_call: .; v_call: TRBV12-3/TRBV12-4; j_call: TRBJ2-7; cdr3_aa: ASSYNFPTEQY
clone_size: .; d_call: .; v_call: TRBV7-2; j_call: TRBJ2-7; cdr3_aa: ASSVAENTGAYEQY
clone_size: many; d_call: TRBD1; v_call: TRBV2; j_call: TRBJ1-4; cdr3_aa: ASSADRGGEKLF
clone_size: .; d_call: TRBD2; v_call: TRBV27; j_call: TRBJ2-1; cdr3_aa: ASSRLAGLSHEQF
clone_size: few; d_call: .; v_call: TRBV30; j_call: TRBJ2-7; cdr3_aa: AQSVSSYEQY
clone_size: few; d_call: .; v_call: TRBV27; j_call: TRBJ1-4; cdr3_aa: ASSPTWNEKLF
clone_size: .; d_call: .; v_call: TRBV20-1; j_call: TRBJ2-3; cdr3_aa: SARSGLTNTQY
clone_size: few; d_call: .; v_call: TRBV7-2; j_call: TRBJ2-4; cdr3_aa: ASSLVGPSKNIQY
clone_size: .; d_call: TRBD2; v_call: TRBV5-1; j_call: TRBJ2-7; cdr3_aa: ASSPEWGGGRPSYEQY
clone_size: many; d_call: TRBD1; v_call: TRBV6-1; j_call: TRBJ1-2; cdr3_aa: ASSPQTGRRDGYT
clone_size: many; d_call: TRBD2; v_call: TRBV20-1; j_call: TRBJ2-7; cdr3_aa: SASPLTSGTVYEQY
clone_size: many; d_call: .; v_call: TRBV12-3/TRBV12-4; j_call: TRBJ2-7; cdr3_aa: ASSLRGGSMNEQY
clone_size: many; d_call: .; v_call: TRBV5-6; j_call: TRBJ2-1; cdr3_aa: ASSLWVHNEQF
clone_size: many; d_call: .; v_call: TRBV6-2/TRBV6-3; j_call: TRBJ2-7; cdr3_aa: ATRLAGAYEQY
clone_size: once; d_call: TRBD1; v_call: TRBV7-2; j_call: TRBJ2-7; cdr3_aa: ASSLAGTVSYEHY
clone_size: .; d_call: .; v_call: TRBV20-1; j_call: TRBJ1-1; cdr3_aa: RFSWRNTEAF
clone_size: .; d_call: .; v_call: TRBV12-3/TRBV12-4; j_call: TRBJ1-5; cdr3_aa: ASSTGPGRWQPQH
clone_size: few; d_call: .; v_call: TRBV29-1; j_call: TRBJ2-5; cdr3_aa: SVSTGTGETQY
clone_size: .; d_call: TRBD2; v_call: TRBV5-1; j_call: TRBJ2-5; cdr3_aa: ASSLTSGRDKETQY
clone_size: .; d_call: .; v_call: TRBV7-6; j_call: TRBJ2-7; cdr3_aa: ASSLGDASSYEQY
clone_size: few; d_call: TRBD2; v_call: TRBV19; j_call: TRBJ2-1; cdr3_aa: ASSMAGAPNEQF
clone_size: few; d_call: .; v_call: TRBV27; j_call: TRBJ1-4; cdr3_aa: ASSSMGVSATNEKLF
clone_size: few; d_call: .; v_call: TRBV15; j_call: TRBJ2-5; cdr3_aa: ATSSVPLGVRETQY
clone_size: .; d_call: .; v_call: TRBV10-3; j_call: TRBJ1-2; cdr3_aa: AISETGLYGYT
clone_size: .; d_call: TRBD2; v_call: TRBV6-2/TRBV6-3; j_call: TRBJ2-1; cdr3_aa: ASSYSIRGRANYNEQF
clone_size: many; d_call: .; v_call: TRBV10-3; j_call: TRBJ2-3; cdr3_aa: AISGNPPGSADTQY
clone_size: many; d_call: .; v_call: TRBV5-1; j_call: TRBJ2-7; cdr3_aa: ASSLDAYEQY
clone_size: many; d_call: .; v_call: TRBV20-1; j_call: TRBJ1-2; cdr3_aa: SASLGPLYGYT
clone_size: .; d_call: .; v_call: TRBV11-2; j_call: TRBJ2-5; cdr3_aa: ASSPGWGETQY
clone_size: few; d_call: TRBD2; v_call: TRBV28; j_call: TRBJ2-7; cdr3_aa: ASSNPPGLAGVVGSYEQY
clone_size: .; d_call: TRBD2; v_call: TRBV5-6; j_call: TRBJ2-3; cdr3_aa: ASSLFAGGTDTQY
clone_size: few; d_call: TRBD1; v_call: TRBV19; j_call: TRBJ1-1; cdr3_aa: ASSIRDRANTEAF
clone_size: .; d_call: .; v_call: TRBV4-3; j_call: TRBJ1-1; cdr3_aa: ASSQRWGPLGSEAF
clone_size: many; d_call: .; v_call: TRBV6-5; j_call: TRBJ2-3; cdr3_aa: ASSYRDFTDTQY
clone_size: .; d_call: TRBD2; v_call: TRBV4-1; j_call: TRBJ2-3; cdr3_aa: ASSHPIAGGPRDTQY
clone_size: many; d_call: TRBD2; v_call: TRBV29-1; j_call: TRBJ2-3; cdr3_aa: SVGPGLAGVNTQY
clone_size: few; d_call: TRBD2; v_call: TRBV7-2; j_call: TRBJ2-1; cdr3_aa: ASSLLPGLAGAVTSSYNEQF
clone_size: few; d_call: TRBD2; v_call: TRBV4-2; j_call: TRBJ2-7; cdr3_aa: ASSRVTSGRPEQY
clone_size: .; d_call: .; v_call: TRBV2; j_call: TRBJ1-6; cdr3_aa: ASKLPQGIFPYNSPLH
clone_size: many; d_call: TRBD1; v_call: TRBV6-6; j_call: TRBJ1-1; cdr3_aa: ASIGTGAPEAF
clone_size: few; d_call: TRBD2; v_call: TRBV20-1; j_call: TRBJ2-3; cdr3_aa: SARAPMGSGGNTDTQY
clone_size: few; d_call: .; v_call: TRBV12-3/TRBV12-4; j_call: TRBJ2-3; cdr3_aa: ASSFSSSYRVTEQY
clone_size: few; d_call: .; v_call: TRBV11-1; j_call: TRBJ1-3; cdr3_aa: ASSYGWSQLPSGNTIY
clone_size: once; d_call: TRBD1; v_call: TRBV6-1; j_call: TRBJ2-2; cdr3_aa: ASRSGGDTGELF
clone_size: few; d_call: TRBD1; v_call: TRBV9; j_call: TRBJ2-2; cdr3_aa: ASSEDRGLTGELF
clone_size: .; d_call: .; v_call: TRBV30; j_call: TRBJ2-7; cdr3_aa: AWSVLNVGEQY